The sequence of this T cell receptor (beta chain) was determined in a study of cytomegalovirus exposure and HLA in healthy donors. This clone showed up just a few times. The antigen is unknown. Whole-study results and caveats: Reported performance of the classifier showed diagnosis of cytomegalovirus status with high specificity and sensitivity.

The PCR made use of 60 Vbeta and 13 Jbeta primers. Sequencing was performed with immunoSEQ multiplex PCR; in TCRdb, only in-frame clones are kept and a portion is missing. The profile shows about 140,000 clones, more than 70% of them singletons. Germline V CDR1 and CDR2: SGHAT, FQDESV (reference sequence). V dropped 5 bases and J dropped 0; count of bases not matched to a gene: 3. The CDR3 has 15 amino acids. The chain joins TRBV11-1 to TRBJ2-4, with 8 bases fitting TRBD2. This TCR came from a male donor in good health and CMV-seropositive. The source material was PBMCs. DNA for the CDR3: TGTGCCAGCAGCCCGGGAGGGCTAGCCAAAAACATTCAGTACTTC. As protein: CASSPGGLAKNIQYF. Full variable domain (remainder filled in from reference TRBV11-1 and TRBJ2-4): EAEVAQSPRYKITEKSQAVAFWCDPISGHATLYWYRQILGQGPELLVQFQDESVVDDSQLPKDRFSAERLKGVDSTLKIQPAELGDSAMYLCASSPGGLAKNIQYFGAGTRLSVL.